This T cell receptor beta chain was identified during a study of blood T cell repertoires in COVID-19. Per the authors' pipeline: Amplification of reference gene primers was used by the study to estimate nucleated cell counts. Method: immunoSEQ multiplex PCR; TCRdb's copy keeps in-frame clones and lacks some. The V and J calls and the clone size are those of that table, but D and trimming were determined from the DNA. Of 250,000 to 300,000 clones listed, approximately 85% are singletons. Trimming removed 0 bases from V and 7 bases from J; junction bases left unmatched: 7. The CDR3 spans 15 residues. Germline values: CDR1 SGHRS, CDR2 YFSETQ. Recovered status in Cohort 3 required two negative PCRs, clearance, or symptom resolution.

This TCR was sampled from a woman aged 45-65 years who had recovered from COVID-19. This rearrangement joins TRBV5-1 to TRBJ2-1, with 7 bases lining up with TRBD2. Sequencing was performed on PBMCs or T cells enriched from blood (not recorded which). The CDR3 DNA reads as TGCGCCAGCAGCTTGGAACCGGGAGGAAGGAATGAGCAGTTCTTC. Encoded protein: CASSLEPGGRNEQFF. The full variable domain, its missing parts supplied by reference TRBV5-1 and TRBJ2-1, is KAGVTQTPRYLIKTRGQQVTLSCSPISGHRSVSWYQQTPGQGLQFLFEYFSETQRNKGNFPGRFSGRQFSNSRSEMNVSTLELGDSALYLCASSLEPGGRNEQFFGPGTRLTVL.